A single T cell receptor beta chain is shown here with its context. Its antigen is not known. The trim removed 4 bases at V and 3 bases at J, leaving 1 base unmatched. Germline-derived CDR1 and CDR2 are LNHDA and SQIVND (reference sequence). The CDR3 extends over 14 amino acids. The sample comes from a study of PD-1 blockade in classical Hodgkin lymphoma. Study-wide findings and caveats: Undefined causes, possibly disease activity or prior therapy, underlie the repertoire differences. It was reported that newly diagnosed patients had less baseline TCR diversity than healthy donors.

Noted time point: newly diagnosed, previously untreated cHL patient sample. Purification of CD4+ T cells from thawed PBMCs was achieved by magnetic negative selection. Peripheral samples used as comparators were newly diagnosed, untreated classical Hodgkin lymphoma PBMCs. Generated by immunoSEQ multiplex PCR, the TCRdb table keeps only in-frame clones and is missing some. This table has approximately 35,000 clones, roughly 90% appearing once. This rearrangement joins TRBV19 to TRBJ2-1, with 9 nucleotides matching TRBD1. The clonotype comes from a human donor with classical Hodgkin lymphoma. The sequenced material came from CD4+ T cells from blood. The CDR3: CASSRQGDYNEQFF. CDR3 in DNA: TGTGCCAGTAGTAGACAGGGGGACTACAATGAGCAGTTCTTC.